This T cell receptor beta chain was captured by sequencing in a study of cytomegalovirus exposure and HLA in healthy donors. Study-level information: The same platform as the approximately 660 first-cohort repertoires was used for the 95 to 150 validation repertoires, a later analysis reported. The study's findings and limits: Researchers catalogued some 160 TCR beta chains as cytomegalovirus-associated. That first-cohort TCR clusters tended to co-occur in the approximately 110 validation repertoires was found in a later analysis. It was confirmed in vitro that a few of the CMV-associated chains were specific for CMV antigens.

Germline CDR1 and CDR2: SEHNR and FQNEAQ (reference sequence). V was shortened by 4 bases and J by 0 bases, with 15 bases between the two germline ends. The CDR3 has 16 residues. Notes on this clone: The antigen is undetermined.

Libraries were prepared by immunoSEQ multiplex PCR; TCRdb keeps only in-frame clonotypes and omits some of them. The top ten clones hold just under 8% of a sample with approximately 140,000 clones, about 86% of them seen once. The sequenced material came from PBMCs. This chain uses TRBV7-9 with TRBJ1-2; perhaps TRBD1 as D (5 bases). The TCR originated in a woman between 18 and 29 years old in good health and CMV-seropositive. CDR3 coding DNA: TGTGCCAGCAGCTCATATGCGGGGGTAGCTAACTATGGCTACACCTTC. Protein sequence: CASSSYAGVANYGYTF.